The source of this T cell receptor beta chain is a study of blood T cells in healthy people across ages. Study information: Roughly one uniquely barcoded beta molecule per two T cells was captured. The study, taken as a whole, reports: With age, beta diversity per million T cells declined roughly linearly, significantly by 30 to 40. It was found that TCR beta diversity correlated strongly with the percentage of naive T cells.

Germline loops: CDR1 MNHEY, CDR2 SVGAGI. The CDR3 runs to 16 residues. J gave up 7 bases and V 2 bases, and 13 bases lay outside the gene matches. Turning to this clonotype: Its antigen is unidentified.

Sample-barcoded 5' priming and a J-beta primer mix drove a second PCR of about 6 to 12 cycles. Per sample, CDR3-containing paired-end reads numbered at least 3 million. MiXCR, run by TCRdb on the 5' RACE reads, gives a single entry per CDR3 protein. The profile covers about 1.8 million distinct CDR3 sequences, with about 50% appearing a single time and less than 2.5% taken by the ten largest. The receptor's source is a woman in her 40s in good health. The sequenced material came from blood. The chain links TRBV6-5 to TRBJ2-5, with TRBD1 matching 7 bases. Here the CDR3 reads CASSYLDRDPYRTQYF. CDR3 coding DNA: TGTGCCAGCAGTTACCTCGACAGGGACCCTTACCGGACCCAGTACTTC.